This TCR beta chain appears in the sequencing data of a study of blood T cell repertoires in COVID-19. Study-wide background: Spain, Italy and the United States supplied samples that represented acute and convalescent COVID-19. PBMCs, B-cell-depleted T cells, or T cells were the source of the cDNA or gDNA that made up the material.

Per the original data handling: Amplification from reference gene primers served as the basis for estimated nucleated cell counts. TCRdb's table, derived via immunoSEQ multiplex PCR, lists solely in-frame clones and lacks some. V and J calls and clone size are those listed in that table; D and trimming were worked out from the DNA. The sample records hundreds of thousands of clones, 70% to 90% being singletons. Germline CDR1 reads MNHEY; CDR2 reads SVGEGT. The CDR3 runs to 16 residues. V was clipped by 0 bases and J by 5 bases; unmatched bases: 9. The clonotype comes from a woman in her forties or fifties who had recovered from COVID-19. The source material was peripheral blood. This chain links TRBV6-2 or TRBV6-3 with TRBJ1-1; 7 positions agree with TRBD1. CDR3 bases: TGTGCCAGCAGTTACTCCTCACAGGGGCTGGGGACTGAAGCTTTCTTT. It yields the protein CASSYSSQGLGTEAFF.